A selection of T cell receptor beta chains follows, all from one sample in a study of blood T cell repertoires in COVID-19. Sequenced by immunoSEQ multiplex PCR; TCRdb stores in-frame clones only, minus some. The sample yields over 50,000 clones, around four fifths seen once. The sequencing input was peripheral blood. The source of these receptors is a man between 65 and 85 years old with acute or convalescent COVID-19. CDR3s include the opening cysteine and the closing phenylalanine or tryptophan. A D gene is named only where the DNA matches it firmly. The size field is filled for only some rows; it gives once, few, many or a size class.

>TRBJ2-7|-|-|TRBV21-1
CASSKVNRGSERNDEQYF
TGTGCCAGCAGCAAAGTTAACAGGGGGTCGGAGCGTAACGACGAGCAGTACTTC
>TRBJ2-7|-|-|TRBV6-1
CASSDGTNYEQYF
TGTGCCAGCAGTGACGGGACAAACTACGAGCAGTACTTC
>TRBJ2-7|TRBD1|-|TRBV11-2
CASSLGTATYEQYF
TGTGCCAGCAGCCTCGGGACAGCAACCTACGAGCAGTACTTC
>TRBJ2-7|-|-|TRBV6-5
CASSYSYRAHEQYF
TGTGCCAGCAGTTACTCTTACAGGGCTCACGAGCAGTACTTC
>TRBJ2-7|TRBD1|-|TRBV25-1
CASSNGQGWEDNYEQYF
TGTGCCAGCAGTAACGGACAGGGATGGGAAGATAACTACGAGCAGTACTTC
>TRBJ2-1|-|once|TRBV7-7
CASSLDGYSYNEQFF
TGTGCTAGCAGCTTAGACGGTTACTCCTACAATGAGCAGTTCTTC
>TRBJ2-5|-|-|TRBV2
CASRRAVRETQYF
TGTGCCAGCAGGCGGGCGGTAAGAGAGACCCAGTACTTC
>TRBJ2-7|TRBD2|-|TRBV11-2
CASSRRLAGGPYEQYF
TGTGCCAGCAGCCGAAGACTAGCGGGGGGACCCTACGAGCAGTACTTC
>TRBJ1-2|-|-|TRBV19
CASSGSGGYTF
TGTGCCAGTAGTGGCAGCGGGGGCTACACCTTC
>TRBJ2-7|TRBD1|medium-sized|TRBV5-6
CASSLGQGFYEQYF
TGTGCCAGCAGCTTGGGACAGGGATTCTACGAGCAGTACTTC
>TRBJ1-6|-|-|TRBV7-2
CASSSQEVGSYNSPLHF
TGTGCCAGCAGCTCTCAGGAAGTGGGCTCCTATAATTCACCCCTCCACTTT
>TRBJ1-1|-|-|TRBV7-6
CASSLAGGGDGTEAFF
TGTGCCAGCAGCTTAGCGGGGGGAGGGGATGGGACTGAAGCTTTCTTT
>TRBJ2-1|TRBD1|-|TRBV10-2
CASSRQGWNNEQFF
TGCGCCAGCAGCCGACAGGGTTGGAACAATGAGCAGTTCTTC
>TRBJ1-6|-|-|TRBV5-1
CASSLDGNSPLHF
TGCGCCAGCAGCTTGGACGGTAATTCACCCCTCCACTTT
>TRBJ2-5|TRBD2|-|TRBV28
CASSTPAGMETQYF
TGTGCCAGCAGTACGCCAGCGGGGATGGAGACCCAGTACTTC
>TRBJ2-3|TRBD1|-|TRBV5-6
CASSFLQGARGVTDTQYF
TGTGCCAGCAGCTTCCTCCAGGGGGCGCGTGGGGTAACAGATACGCAGTATTTT
>TRBJ1-6|-|few|TRBV18
CASSSVVGGRSPLHF
TGTGCCAGCTCGTCCGTGGTAGGCGGGAGATCACCCCTCCACTTT
>TRBJ1-6|TRBD1|-|TRBV13
CASSPTTGTAGDSPLHF
TGTGCCAGCAGCCCGACCACCGGGACAGCTGGGGATTCACCCCTCCACTTT
>TRBJ1-5|TRBD1|-|TRBV5-6
CASSLWDRGHQPQHF
TGTGCCAGCAGCCTCTGGGACAGGGGGCATCAGCCCCAGCATTTT
>TRBJ1-1|-|-|TRBV19
CASSIGVRRDTEAFF
TGTGCCAGTAGTATAGGGGTTCGCAGGGACACTGAAGCTTTCTTT
>TRBJ1-2|-|-|TRBV20-1
CSASPSSNYGYTF
TGCAGTGCTAGTCCTTCCTCTAACTATGGCTACACCTTC
>TRBJ2-5|-|-|TRBV6-1
CASSDETEYQETQYF
TGTGCCAGCAGTGATGAAACGGAGTACCAAGAGACCCAGTACTTC
>TRBJ1-5|TRBD1|-|TRBV11-1
CASSPRQGPSNQPQHF
TGTGCCAGCAGTCCGAGACAGGGCCCAAGCAATCAGCCCCAGCATTTT
>TRBJ2-1|-|-|TRBV11-2
CASSQRNEQFF
TGTGCCAGCAGCCAGCGGAATGAGCAGTTCTTC
>TRBJ2-5|TRBD2|-|TRBV3-1/TRBV3-2
CASSQGSSGGAETQYF
TGTGCCAGCAGCCAAGGTAGTAGCGGGGGGGCGGAGACCCAGTACTTC
>TRBJ1-1|-|-|TRBV7-3
CASSPVGRDTEAFF
TGTGCCAGCAGTCCTGTGGGTCGGGACACTGAAGCTTTCTTT
>TRBJ1-2|-|-|TRBV4-1
CASSQVYPGGTFNYGYTF
TGCGCCAGCAGCCAAGTTTATCCCGGGGGGACATTTAACTATGGCTACACCTTC
>TRBJ2-7|-|-|TRBV2
CASSDLLGEQYF
TGTGCCAGCAGTGACCTCCTCGGCGAGCAGTACTTC
>TRBJ2-5|TRBD1|-|TRBV18
CASTTTGGTETQYF
TGTGCCAGCACTACGACAGGGGGAACAGAGACCCAGTACTTC
>TRBJ2-1|-|-|TRBV9
CASSVDWAGNEQFF
TGTGCCAGCAGCGTAGATTGGGCTGGGAATGAGCAGTTCTTC
>TRBJ2-5|-|-|TRBV4-2
CASSQVGSGGRQETQYF
TGTGCCAGCAGCCAAGTTGGTTCCGGGGGGCGGCAAGAGACCCAGTACTTC
>TRBJ2-6|-|once|TRBV11-3
CASSLEGGAGANVLTF
TGTGCCAGCAGCTTAGAGGGGGGTGCTGGGGCCAACGTCCTGACTTTC
>TRBJ2-7|-|few|TRBV11-3
CASSVRGSSYEQYF
TGTGCCAGCAGCGTAAGGGGGTCCTCCTACGAGCAGTACTTC
>TRBJ1-1|-|-|TRBV20-1
CSARDYRETFF
TGCAGTGCTAGAGATTACCGGGAAACTTTCTTT
>TRBJ2-1|-|-|TRBV7-2
CASGALQEILRNEQFF
TGTGCCAGCGGGGCCCTCCAGGAAATCCTACGGAATGAGCAGTTCTTC
>TRBJ2-1|-|-|TRBV6-4
CASSDGRGLFF
TGTGCCAGCAGTGACGGGCGGGGCCTCTTCTTC
>TRBJ2-3|-|-|TRBV9
CASSENLGSVDTQYF
TGTGCCAGCAGCGAGAATTTGGGCTCGGTGGATACGCAGTATTTT
>TRBJ2-5|-|-|TRBV2
CASSLIWTAQETQYF
TGTGCCAGCAGCCTAATTTGGACAGCCCAAGAGACCCAGTACTTC
>TRBJ1-1|-|-|TRBV15
CATSRAGTSSTEAFF
TGTGCCACCAGCAGGGCCGGGACATCGAGCACTGAAGCTTTCTTT
>TRBJ1-4|-|-|TRBV16
CASSRTDKLFF
TGTGCCAGCAGTCGGACAGACAAACTGTTTTTT
>TRBJ1-2|-|-|TRBV5-6
CASSPDRSNYGYTF
TGTGCCAGCAGCCCTGACAGGTCTAACTATGGCTACACCTTC
>TRBJ1-5|TRBD1|-|TRBV27
CASSYRGYSNQPQHF
TGTGCCAGCAGTTACAGGGGGTATAGCAATCAGCCCCAGCATTTT
>TRBJ1-1|-|-|TRBV5-4
CASRVGRGTVNTEAFF
TGTGCCAGCAGAGTTGGGAGGGGCACGGTGAACACTGAAGCTTTCTTT
>TRBJ1-6|-|-|TRBV2
CASSGQPDNSPLHF
TGTGCCAGCAGTGGACAGCCCGATAATTCACCCCTCCACTTT
>TRBJ2-1|TRBD1|-|TRBV6-5
CASSYRTGYNEQFF
TGTGCCAGCAGTTACAGGACAGGCTACAATGAGCAGTTCTTC
>TRBJ2-1|TRBD2|-|TRBV5-1
CASSLEVSGGNNEQFF
TGCGCCAGCAGCTTGGAAGTTAGCGGGGGGAACAATGAGCAGTTCTTC
>TRBJ1-4|-|once|TRBV5-1
CASSFSLSNEKLFF
TGCGCCAGCAGCTTTTCCCTCTCTAATGAAAAACTGTTTTTT
>TRBJ1-2|-|-|TRBV4-1
CASSQEDRGTYDGYTF
TGCGCCAGCAGCCAAGAAGATAGGGGGACGTATGATGGCTACACCTTC